This record covers a single TCR beta chain. What it binds is not known. Sequencing used immunoSEQ multiplex PCR; TCRdb keeps in-frame clones, though not all of them. This sample has 70,000 or so clones, with about 89% found just once. Sample contribution per patient ranged from 1 to 8, covering pretreatment and on-treatment. The data were obtained in a study of PD-L1 blockade in urothelial cancer. Study-level background: Analyzed time points were 3 weeks (second dose) and 6 weeks after therapy began. Whole-study findings and limits: Tumor-associated blood clones were expanded more by durable-benefit patients at 3 weeks.

The material was PBMCs, obtained around atezolizumab (anti-PD-L1) treatment. The origin of this receptor is a man aged 55 to 70 with urothelial cancer.

The CDR3 here is CAIRGDRGNGELFF. The CDR3 coding sequence is TGTGCCATCAGGGGGGACAGGGGGAACGGGGAGCTGTTTTTT. The chain is built from TRBV10-3 and TRBJ2-2; 11 bases are shared with TRBD1. This CDR3 region has 14 residues. With V trimmed by 6 bases and J by 7 bases, 4 bases remained unmatched. CDR1 is ENHRY, CDR2 SYGVKD, per germline.